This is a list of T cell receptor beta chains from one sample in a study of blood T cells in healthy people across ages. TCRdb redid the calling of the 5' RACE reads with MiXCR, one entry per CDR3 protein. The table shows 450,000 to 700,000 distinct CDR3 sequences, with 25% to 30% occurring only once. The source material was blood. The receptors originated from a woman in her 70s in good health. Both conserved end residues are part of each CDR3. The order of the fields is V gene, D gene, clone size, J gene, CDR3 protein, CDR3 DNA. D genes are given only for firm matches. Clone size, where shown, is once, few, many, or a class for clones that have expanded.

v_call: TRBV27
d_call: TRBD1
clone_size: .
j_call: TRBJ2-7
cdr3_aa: CASSFREGGSEQYF
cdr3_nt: TGTGCCAGCAGTTTTCGGGAAGGGGGCTCCGAGCAGTACTTC

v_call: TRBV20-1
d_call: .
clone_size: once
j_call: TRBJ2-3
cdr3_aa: CSARDWAVGTDTQYF
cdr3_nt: TGCAGTGCTAGAGATTGGGCCGTGGGCACAGATACGCAGTATTTT

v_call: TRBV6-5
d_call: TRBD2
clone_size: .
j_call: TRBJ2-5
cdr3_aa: CASSFAGLAGGRETQYF
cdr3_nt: TGTGCCAGCAGTTTCGCGGGACTAGCGGGGGGGAGAGAGACCCAGTACTTC

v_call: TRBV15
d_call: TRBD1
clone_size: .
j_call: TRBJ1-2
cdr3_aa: CATSSDPGQGIGYTF
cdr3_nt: TGTGCCACCAGCAGCGACCCGGGACAGGGGATCGGCTACACCTTC

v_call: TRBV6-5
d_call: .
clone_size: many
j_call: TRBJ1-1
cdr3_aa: CASSYTSRPFEAFF
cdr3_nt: TGTGCCAGCAGTTATACCTCCCGTCCTTTCGAAGCTTTCTTT

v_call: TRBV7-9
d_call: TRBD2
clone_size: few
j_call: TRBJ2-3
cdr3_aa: CASSSGSSGGALDTQYF
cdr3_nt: TGTGCCAGCAGCTCCGGCTCTAGCGGGGGGGCCCTAGATACGCAGTATTTT

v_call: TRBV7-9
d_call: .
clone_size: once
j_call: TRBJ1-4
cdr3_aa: CASSSRTTGKGEKLFF
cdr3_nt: TGTGCCAGCAGCTCGAGGACAACAGGGAAGGGAGAAAAACTGTTTTTT

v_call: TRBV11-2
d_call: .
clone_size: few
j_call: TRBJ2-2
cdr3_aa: CASSSRIGEGMAGELFF
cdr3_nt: TGTGCCAGCAGCTCCCGCATTGGAGAGGGGATGGCCGGGGAGCTGTTTTTT

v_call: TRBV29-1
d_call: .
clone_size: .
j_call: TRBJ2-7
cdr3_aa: CSAGMGSYEQYF
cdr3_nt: TGCAGCGCCGGAATGGGATCCTACGAGCAGTACTTC

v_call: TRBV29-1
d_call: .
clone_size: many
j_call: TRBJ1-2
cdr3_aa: CSVGRVDGYTF
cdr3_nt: TGCAGCGTTGGCAGGGTTGATGGCTACACCTTC

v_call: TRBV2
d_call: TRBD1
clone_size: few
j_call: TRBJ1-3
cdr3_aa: CASSSQGQGNTIYF
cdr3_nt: TGTGCCAGCAGTTCACAGGGGCAAGGAAACACCATATATTTT

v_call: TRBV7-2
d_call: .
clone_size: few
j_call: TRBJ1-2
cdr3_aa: CASSLAVGSNYGYTF
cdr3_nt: TGTGCCAGCAGCTTAGCGGTAGGGAGTAACTATGGCTACACCTTC

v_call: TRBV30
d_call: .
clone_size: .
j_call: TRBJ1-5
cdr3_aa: CAWSEDSNQPQHF
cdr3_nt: TGTGCCTGGAGTGAGGATAGCAATCAGCCCCAGCATTTT

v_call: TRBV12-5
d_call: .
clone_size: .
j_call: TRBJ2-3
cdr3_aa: CASGLPRQGGTDTQYF
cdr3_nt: TGTGCTAGTGGTTTGCCTAGACAAGGAGGGACAGATACGCAGTATTTT

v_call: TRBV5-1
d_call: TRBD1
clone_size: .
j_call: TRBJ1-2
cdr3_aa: CASRSDRVDGYTF
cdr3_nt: TGTGCCAGCAGATCGGACAGGGTGGACGGCTACACCTTC

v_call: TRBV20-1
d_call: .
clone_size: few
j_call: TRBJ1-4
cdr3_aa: CSARDQGSNHEKLFF
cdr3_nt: TGCAGTGCTAGAGATCAAGGAAGCAATCATGAAAAACTGTTTTTT

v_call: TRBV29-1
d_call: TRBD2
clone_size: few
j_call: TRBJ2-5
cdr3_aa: CSVGRSSGGETQYF
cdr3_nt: TGCAGCGTAGGAAGGTCTAGCGGGGGGGAGACCCAGTACTTC

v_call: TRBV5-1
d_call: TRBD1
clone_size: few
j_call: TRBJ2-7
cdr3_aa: CASSPGTGHEQYF
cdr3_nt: TGCGCCAGCAGCCCCGGGACAGGACACGAGCAGTACTTC

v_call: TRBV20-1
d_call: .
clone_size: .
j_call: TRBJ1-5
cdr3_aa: CSATDRYQPQHF
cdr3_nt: TGCAGTGCCACGGACAGATATCAGCCCCAGCATTTT

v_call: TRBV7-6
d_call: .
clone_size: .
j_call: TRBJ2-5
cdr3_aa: CASSGAQTLQETQYF
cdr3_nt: TGTGCCAGCAGCGGGGCACAAACGCTCCAAGAGACCCAGTACTTC

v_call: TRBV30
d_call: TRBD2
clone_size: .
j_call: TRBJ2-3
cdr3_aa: CAWSVSGGAADTQYF
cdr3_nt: TGTGCCTGGAGTGTAAGCGGGGGGGCAGCAGACACGCAGTATTTT

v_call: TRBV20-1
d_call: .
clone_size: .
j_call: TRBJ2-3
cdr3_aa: CSARAHTDTQYF
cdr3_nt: TGCAGTGCTAGAGCTCATACAGATACGCAGTATTTT

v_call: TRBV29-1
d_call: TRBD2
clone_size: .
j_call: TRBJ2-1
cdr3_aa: CSVPRTSGTYNEQFF
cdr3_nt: TGCAGCGTTCCCCGGACTAGCGGGACCTACAATGAGCAGTTCTTC